What follows describes a single T cell receptor beta chain. What it binds is not known. Primers included in the PCR were 60 Vbeta and 13 Jbeta primers. The data were produced by immunoSEQ multiplex PCR, yet TCRdb's version contains in-frame clones alone and is incomplete. The table has 90,000 or so clones, around 76% seen once. This specimen comes from a study of cytomegalovirus exposure and HLA in healthy donors. Whole-study context: There were some 380 genotyped donors. Of these, roughly 86% fell in the genetic ancestry cluster associated with self-reported Caucasian donors.

Overall study results and limits: Differences between HLA loci emerged in a later analysis of TCR association rates, with DRB1 most and HLA-C fewest.

CDR3 length: 13 residues. Germline V gene sequence: CDR1 MNHEY, CDR2 SMNVEV (reference sequence). Trimming stripped 3 bases from V and 5 bases from J, with 9 bases between. This TCR came from a young man in good health and CMV-seropositive. The rearrangement uses TRBV27 and TRBJ2-3, with D possibly being TRBD1 (6 bases). The specimen sequenced was PBMCs. CDR3 coding DNA: TGTGCCAGCAGTTTCTTCAGGGGAGATACGCAGTATTTT. Its translation is CASSFFRGDTQYF.